Listed below are T cell receptor beta chains from one sample, sequenced in a study of T-cell reconstitution after alpha-beta-depleted transplantation in children. In TCRdb, the PCR reads were re-called with MiXCR into one record per CDR3 protein. The sample has 480,000 or so distinct CDR3 sequences, about 10% seen once. The sample in question was PBMCs, obtained before TCRalphabeta/CD19-depleted stem cell transplant. These receptors were collected from a child under 10 years old with inherited bone marrow failure, due to receive a stem cell transplant. Both conserved end residues are part of each CDR3. A D gene is named only where the DNA matches it firmly. Size is stated for part of the rows, as once, few or many counts, or as a class when the clone is expanded.

clone_size: many; v_call: TRBV27; d_call: .; j_call: TRBJ1-1; cdr3_aa: CASSLRGASTEAFF; cdr3_nt: TGTGCCAGCAGTTTACGGGGGGCGAGCACTGAAGCTTTCTTT
clone_size: many; v_call: TRBV5-1; d_call: .; j_call: TRBJ1-1; cdr3_aa: CASTSGLNTEAFF; cdr3_nt: TGCGCCAGCACGTCAGGGCTGAACACTGAAGCTTTCTTT
clone_size: few; v_call: TRBV5-4; d_call: .; j_call: TRBJ2-2; cdr3_aa: CASSFARGELFF; cdr3_nt: TGTGCCAGCAGCTTTGCCAGGGGGGAGCTGTTTTTT
clone_size: many; v_call: TRBV5-1; d_call: .; j_call: TRBJ2-7; cdr3_aa: CASSLDFLTYEQYF; cdr3_nt: TGCGCCAGCAGCTTGGACTTCTTAACCTACGAGCAGTACTTC
clone_size: many; v_call: TRBV6-5; d_call: TRBD2; j_call: TRBJ2-4; cdr3_aa: CASSSGTSGSWDKNIQYF; cdr3_nt: TGTGCCAGCAGTTCCGGGACTAGCGGGAGCTGGGACAAAAACATTCAGTACTTC
clone_size: many; v_call: TRBV27; d_call: .; j_call: TRBJ1-1; cdr3_aa: CASSLGVSQGYNTEAFF; cdr3_nt: TGTGCCAGCAGTTTAGGGGTCTCGCAGGGGTACAACACTGAAGCTTTCTTT
clone_size: .; v_call: TRBV4-1; d_call: TRBD2; j_call: TRBJ2-7; cdr3_aa: CASSQDTGGTYEQYF; cdr3_nt: TGCGCCAGCAGCCAAGATACGGGAGGTACGTACGAGCAGTACTTC
clone_size: many; v_call: TRBV12-3/TRBV12-4; d_call: .; j_call: TRBJ2-1; cdr3_aa: CASSLAGSHNEQFF; cdr3_nt: TGTGCCAGCAGTTTAGCGGGCTCGCACAATGAGCAGTTCTTC
clone_size: many; v_call: TRBV5-5; d_call: .; j_call: TRBJ2-7; cdr3_aa: CASSPHGVGYEQYF; cdr3_nt: TGTGCCAGCAGCCCGCACGGAGTAGGCTACGAGCAGTACTTC
clone_size: many; v_call: TRBV7-2; d_call: .; j_call: TRBJ2-1; cdr3_aa: CASSLVDRRNEQFF; cdr3_nt: TGTGCCAGCAGCTTAGTGGACAGACGAAATGAGCAGTTCTTC
clone_size: many; v_call: TRBV6-1; d_call: TRBD2; j_call: TRBJ2-1; cdr3_aa: CASSELAGALSSYNEQFF; cdr3_nt: TGTGCCAGCAGTGAACTAGCGGGAGCCTTAAGCTCCTACAATGAGCAGTTCTTC
clone_size: .; v_call: TRBV4-3; d_call: .; j_call: TRBJ2-1; cdr3_aa: CASSQDWDTRANEQFF; cdr3_nt: TGCGCCAGCAGCCAAGACTGGGACACGAGGGCCAATGAGCAGTTCTTC
clone_size: many; v_call: TRBV10-3; d_call: TRBD1; j_call: TRBJ1-3; cdr3_aa: CAISEPGGSGNTIYF; cdr3_nt: TGTGCCATCAGTGAGCCAGGGGGCTCTGGAAACACCATATATTTT
clone_size: many; v_call: TRBV20-1; d_call: .; j_call: TRBJ1-1; cdr3_aa: CSARARFMNTEAFF; cdr3_nt: TGCAGTGCTAGAGCCCGATTCATGAACACTGAAGCTTTCTTT
clone_size: many; v_call: TRBV9; d_call: TRBD1; j_call: TRBJ2-3; cdr3_aa: CASSGGTGFDGDADTQYF; cdr3_nt: TGTGCCAGCAGCGGGGGGACAGGGTTTGATGGCGACGCAGATACGCAGTATTTT
clone_size: many; v_call: TRBV6-5; d_call: .; j_call: TRBJ1-1; cdr3_aa: CATLLGNTEAFF; cdr3_nt: TGTGCCACCCTGCTCGGGAACACTGAAGCTTTCTTT
clone_size: many; v_call: TRBV6-2/TRBV6-3; d_call: .; j_call: TRBJ2-2; cdr3_aa: CASSAGQFNTGELFF; cdr3_nt: TGTGCCAGCAGTGCTGGACAGTTTAACACCGGGGAGCTGTTTTTT
clone_size: .; v_call: TRBV27; d_call: TRBD2; j_call: TRBJ2-7; cdr3_aa: CASSSISGRREGPFYEQYF; cdr3_nt: TGTGCCAGCAGTTCCATTTCGGGGCGGCGGGAGGGCCCCTTCTACGAGCAGTACTTC
clone_size: many; v_call: TRBV28; d_call: .; j_call: TRBJ1-1; cdr3_aa: CASRYYQNTEAFF; cdr3_nt: TGTGCCAGCAGGTACTACCAGAACACTGAAGCTTTCTTT
clone_size: .; v_call: TRBV6-2/TRBV6-3; d_call: TRBD1; j_call: TRBJ2-1; cdr3_aa: CASSLAETGGEQFF; cdr3_nt: TGTGCCAGCAGTTTAGCCGAGACAGGGGGGGAGCAGTTCTTC
clone_size: many; v_call: TRBV20-1; d_call: .; j_call: TRBJ1-1; cdr3_aa: CSHAGQFGTEAFF; cdr3_nt: TGCAGTCACGCTGGGCAATTCGGCACTGAAGCTTTCTTT
clone_size: many; v_call: TRBV7-2; d_call: .; j_call: TRBJ2-3; cdr3_aa: CASSWGVNTQYF; cdr3_nt: TGTGCCAGCAGCTGGGGGGTGAATACGCAGTATTTT
clone_size: many; v_call: TRBV7-6; d_call: TRBD2; j_call: TRBJ2-3; cdr3_aa: CASSGRGGRAQSTDTQYF; cdr3_nt: TGTGCCAGCAGCGGCCGCGGCGGGAGGGCCCAAAGCACAGATACGCAGTATTTT
clone_size: many; v_call: TRBV5-1; d_call: .; j_call: TRBJ2-5; cdr3_aa: CASSLGNQETQYF; cdr3_nt: TGCGCCAGCAGTCTGGGAAACCAAGAGACCCAGTACTTC
clone_size: many; v_call: TRBV4-3; d_call: TRBD2; j_call: TRBJ2-2; cdr3_aa: CASSLRTSLITGELFF; cdr3_nt: TGCGCCAGCAGCTTACGGACTAGCTTGATCACCGGGGAGCTGTTTTTT
clone_size: many; v_call: TRBV27; d_call: TRBD1; j_call: TRBJ2-7; cdr3_aa: CASSSQTGFSYEQYF; cdr3_nt: TGTGCCAGCAGTAGTCAGACAGGGTTCTCCTACGAGCAGTACTTC
clone_size: few; v_call: TRBV29-1; d_call: .; j_call: TRBJ1-3; cdr3_aa: CSVEHPGLGGNTIYF; cdr3_nt: TGCAGCGTTGAACACCCGGGACTGGGAGGAAACACCATATATTTT
clone_size: .; v_call: TRBV12-3/TRBV12-4; d_call: TRBD2; j_call: TRBJ2-4; cdr3_aa: CACSLVLAGPLAKNIQYF; cdr3_nt: TGTGCCTGCAGTTTAGTGCTAGCGGGACCGTTAGCCAAAAACATTCAGTACTTC
clone_size: many; v_call: TRBV25-1; d_call: TRBD1; j_call: TRBJ2-5; cdr3_aa: CASSEGQGVAETQYF; cdr3_nt: TGTGCCAGCAGTGAAGGACAGGGGGTAGCGGAGACCCAGTACTTC
clone_size: few; v_call: TRBV20-1; d_call: TRBD1; j_call: TRBJ2-7; cdr3_aa: CSARDSRTGAYEQYF; cdr3_nt: TGCAGTGCTAGAGATTCCCGGACAGGGGCCTACGAGCAGTACTTC
clone_size: few; v_call: TRBV5-8; d_call: TRBD2; j_call: TRBJ2-1; cdr3_aa: CASSLGTSGGGYNEQFF; cdr3_nt: TGTGCCAGCAGCTTGGGAACCAGCGGGGGCGGCTACAATGAGCAGTTCTTC
clone_size: many; v_call: TRBV6-2/TRBV6-3; d_call: .; j_call: TRBJ2-2; cdr3_aa: CASSTDWAGELFF; cdr3_nt: TGTGCCAGCAGCACCGACTGGGCCGGGGAGCTGTTTTTT
clone_size: many; v_call: TRBV29-1; d_call: .; j_call: TRBJ1-1; cdr3_aa: CSVRENTEAFF; cdr3_nt: TGCAGCGTTAGGGAGAACACTGAAGCTTTCTTT
clone_size: few; v_call: TRBV28; d_call: TRBD2; j_call: TRBJ2-1; cdr3_aa: CASSDQITAGGGWNEQFF; cdr3_nt: TGTGCCAGCAGTGACCAGATTACCGCGGGAGGTGGATGGAATGAGCAGTTCTTC
clone_size: .; v_call: TRBV20-1; d_call: TRBD2; j_call: TRBJ2-1; cdr3_aa: CSARTVRTSAYNEQFF; cdr3_nt: TGCAGTGCTAGAACGGTTCGGACTAGCGCCTACAATGAGCAGTTCTTC
clone_size: few; v_call: TRBV4-3; d_call: .; j_call: TRBJ2-1; cdr3_aa: CASSQVLGRESYNEQFF; cdr3_nt: TGCGCCAGCAGCCAGGTCCTTGGGCGGGAATCCTACAATGAGCAGTTCTTC
clone_size: few; v_call: TRBV4-3; d_call: .; j_call: TRBJ2-3; cdr3_aa: CASSQDEGVAYTDTQYF; cdr3_nt: TGCGCCAGCAGCCAAGACGAGGGGGTAGCCTACACAGATACGCAGTATTTT
clone_size: .; v_call: TRBV5-1; d_call: TRBD1; j_call: TRBJ1-2; cdr3_aa: CASSKLDGQGGANGYTF; cdr3_nt: TGCGCCAGCAGCAAGCTAGACGGACAGGGGGGCGCCAATGGCTACACCTTC
clone_size: many; v_call: TRBV29-1; d_call: .; j_call: TRBJ1-1; cdr3_aa: CSVAQSAESTEAFF; cdr3_nt: TGCAGCGTTGCTCAGTCGGCAGAATCCACTGAAGCTTTCTTT
clone_size: few; v_call: TRBV10-1; d_call: TRBD2; j_call: TRBJ2-7; cdr3_aa: CASSRLAGSEQYF; cdr3_nt: TGCGCCAGCAGTAGGCTAGCGGGATCCGAGCAGTACTTC
clone_size: many; v_call: TRBV6-2/TRBV6-3; d_call: TRBD2; j_call: TRBJ2-1; cdr3_aa: CASNIRLAHEQFF; cdr3_nt: TGTGCCAGCAACATAAGACTAGCCCATGAGCAGTTCTTC
clone_size: many; v_call: TRBV27; d_call: TRBD1; j_call: TRBJ2-5; cdr3_aa: CASSLWDRQETQYF; cdr3_nt: TGTGCCAGCAGTTTATGGGACAGACAAGAGACCCAGTACTTC
clone_size: few; v_call: TRBV20-1; d_call: .; j_call: TRBJ1-6; cdr3_aa: CSASKSDNSPLHF; cdr3_nt: TGCAGTGCTAGCAAAAGCGATAATTCACCCCTCCACTTT
clone_size: many; v_call: TRBV20-1; d_call: .; j_call: TRBJ1-2; cdr3_aa: CSAGGFEGYGYTF; cdr3_nt: TGCAGTGCTGGAGGGTTCGAAGGGTATGGCTACACCTTC
clone_size: many; v_call: TRBV27; d_call: .; j_call: TRBJ2-5; cdr3_aa: CASSFTSGETQYF; cdr3_nt: TGTGCCAGCAGTTTCACGAGCGGAGAGACCCAGTACTTC
clone_size: .; v_call: TRBV29-1; d_call: .; j_call: TRBJ2-7; cdr3_aa: CSVTPGESLYEQYF; cdr3_nt: TGCAGCGTCACTCCAGGGGAGTCCCTCTACGAGCAGTACTTC
clone_size: many; v_call: TRBV5-1; d_call: TRBD1; j_call: TRBJ2-7; cdr3_aa: CASSLGGTDQRYEQYF; cdr3_nt: TGCGCCAGCAGCTTGGGGGGGACAGATCAACGCTACGAGCAGTACTTC
clone_size: .; v_call: TRBV28; d_call: .; j_call: TRBJ2-7; cdr3_aa: CASSLERLAGAVDEQYF; cdr3_nt: TGTGCCAGCAGTTTGGAGCGGTTGGCAGGGGCCGTAGACGAGCAGTACTTC
clone_size: few; v_call: TRBV6-1; d_call: .; j_call: TRBJ1-2; cdr3_aa: CASSLTGTHGYTF; cdr3_nt: TGTGCCAGCAGCCTAACGGGAACCCATGGCTACACCTTC
clone_size: .; v_call: TRBV5-1; d_call: TRBD1; j_call: TRBJ1-2; cdr3_aa: CASSRQGATYGYTF; cdr3_nt: TGCGCCAGCAGCCGACAGGGGGCTACCTATGGCTACACCTTC
clone_size: .; v_call: TRBV7-2; d_call: .; j_call: TRBJ2-7; cdr3_aa: CASSPDRGRNEQYF; cdr3_nt: TGTGCCAGCAGCCCCGACCGGGGCAGGAACGAGCAGTACTTC
clone_size: many; v_call: TRBV5-5; d_call: TRBD2; j_call: TRBJ2-3; cdr3_aa: CASSWTSGISDTQYF; cdr3_nt: TGTGCCAGCAGCTGGACTAGCGGGATCTCAGATACGCAGTATTTT
clone_size: many; v_call: TRBV3-1; d_call: TRBD2; j_call: TRBJ2-3; cdr3_aa: CASSPRGVGEDTQYF; cdr3_nt: TGTGCCAGCAGTCCCCGGGGGGTCGGAGAAGATACGCAGTATTTT